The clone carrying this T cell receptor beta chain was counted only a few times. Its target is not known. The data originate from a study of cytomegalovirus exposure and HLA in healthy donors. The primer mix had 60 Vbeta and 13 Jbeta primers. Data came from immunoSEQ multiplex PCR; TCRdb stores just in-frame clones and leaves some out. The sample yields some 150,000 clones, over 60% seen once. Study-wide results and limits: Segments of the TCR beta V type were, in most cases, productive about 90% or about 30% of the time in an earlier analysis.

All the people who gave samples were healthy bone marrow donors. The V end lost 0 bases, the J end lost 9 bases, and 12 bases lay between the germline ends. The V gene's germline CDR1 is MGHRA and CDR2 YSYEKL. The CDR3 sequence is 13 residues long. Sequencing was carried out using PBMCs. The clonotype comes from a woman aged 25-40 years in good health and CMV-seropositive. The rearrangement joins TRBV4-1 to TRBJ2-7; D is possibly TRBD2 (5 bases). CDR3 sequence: CASSQDLLGRQYF. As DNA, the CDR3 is TGCGCCAGCAGCCAAGATCTCCTAGGGAGGCAGTACTTC.